This entry lists 21 T cell receptor beta chains sequenced from one sample in a study of molecular identifiers for immune sequencing clone quantification. One entry per CDR3 protein, called by TCRdb with MiXCR from the PCR reads. The repertoire includes approximately 320,000 distinct CDR3 sequences, roughly 24% of them detected once, and roughly 0.7% sits in the top ten. The sequenced sample was naive CD8+ T cells from blood, with Jurkat cell RNA spiked in. Subset given: FACS-sorted CD8+CD4-CCR7+CD45RA+ naive T cells. The receptors were gathered from a human donor in good health. Some libraries in this study had Jurkat cell RNA spiked in.

This clonotype was counted at least ten times. The rearrangement uses TRBV20-1 and TRBJ2-5; 8 bases align to TRBD2. After removal of 3 bases from V and 5 bases from J, the junction contained 8 bases not matched to a gene. The germline CDR1 and CDR2 sequences are DFQATT and SNEGSKA (reference sequence). The CDR3 runs to 14 residues. CDR3 sequence reads: CSARVTGGPETQYF. DNA for the CDR3: TGCAGTGCTAGGGTGACGGGAGGGCCGGAGACCCAGTACTTC.

The chain carries TRBV9 and TRBJ1-1; D perhaps matches TRBD1 (5 bases). V lost 3 bases to trimming and J lost 0 bases, with 9 bases between them. Per germline, CDR1 SGDLS and CDR2 YYNGEE. This CDR3 is built from 14 residues. The CDR3 sequence is CASSASGMNTEAFF. CDR3 coding DNA: TGTGCCAGCAGCGCGTCAGGGATGAACACTGAAGCTTTCTTT.

The chain links TRBV3-1 to TRBJ2-3; a weak D match, TRBD1 (6 bases). The CDR3 totals 19 residues. Germline V gene lookup returns CDR1 LGHDT and CDR2 YNNKEL (reference sequence). Trimming took 4 bases from V and 2 from J, leaving 25 bases between them. The DNA of the CDR3 is TGTGCCAGCAGCCGCGGCCCGTCCGGTGAGGGGGTCAACACAGATACGCAGTATTTT. Protein product: CASSRGPSGEGVNTDTQYF.

This clonotype showed up many times. The chain joins TRBV5-1 to TRBJ2-7; 7 bases map to TRBD2. This CDR3 contains 14 residues. In germline, CDR1 is SGHRS, CDR2 YFSETQ. Germline trimming cut 4 bases from V and 4 bases from J; bases unmatched to any gene: 8. The CDR3 DNA reads TGCGCCAGCAGCCCCGAGGGAGGGTGGTACGAGCAGTACTTC. Translated, it gives CASSPEGGWYEQYF.

This clonotype has at least ten counts. CDR3 region: CSVVVVPDSQETQYF. CDR3 sequence (DNA): TGCAGCGTTGTAGTGGTCCCAGACAGTCAAGAGACCCAGTACTTC. The V and J genes are TRBV29-1 and TRBJ2-5, with a weak D call TRBD1 (5 bases). Germline CDR1 is SQVTM and CDR2 is ANQGSEA. This CDR3 comprises 15 residues. The V end lost 4 bases, the J end lost 2 bases, and 17 bases lay between the germline ends.

In regard to this clonotype: A single base separates this from a much larger clone, so it may be a read error. V gene TRBV29-1 combines with J gene TRBJ2-7; D is undetermined. The CDR3 runs 12 residues. Germline lookup yields CDR1 SQVTM and CDR2 ANQGSEA. The CDR3 here is CSVEDMGYEQHF. DNA for the CDR3: TGCAGCGTTGAAGACATGGGGTACGAGCAGCACTTC.

A few counts support this clonotype. The chain couples TRBV27 to TRBJ1-4; D possibly corresponds to TRBD1 (5 bases). The germline V and J ends were trimmed by 6 bases and 6 bases, with 8 bases remaining between them. Germline V gives CDR1 MNHEY, CDR2 SMNVEV (reference sequence). CDR3 size: 12 residues. The CDR3 nucleotides read TGTGCCAGCAGCTCCAGGGATGAAAAACTGTTTTTT. Translated: CASSSRDEKLFF.

The genes are TRBV7-8 and TRBJ2-7; 7 positions match TRBD1. V trimming: 5 bases; J trimming: 7 bases; junction bases outside the gene matches: 5. Germline assignment: CDR1 SGHVS and CDR2 FQNEAQ. CDR3 length: 12 residues. For the CDR3, the DNA is TGTGCCAGCAGCACAGGGGTTCGAGAGCAGTACTTC. Its translation: CASSTGVREQYF.

Of note for this clonotype: The junction differs from germline at one of its ends, possibly a read error. V gene TRBV2 combines with J gene TRBJ1-4; D uncertain. The germline gives CDR1 SNHLY, CDR2 FYNNEI. CDR3 length equals 15 residues. The CDR3 DNA is TGTGCCAGCAGTGACAGACAAAATTCTAATAAAAAACTGTTTTTT. Its protein is CASSDRQNSNKKLFF.

A remark on this clonotype: Relative to the germline gene, one junction end is altered; a read error may explain this. The V and J genes are TRBV12-3 or TRBV12-4 and TRBJ2-7, with unresolved D. The CDR3 consists of 13 residues. The CDR3 DNA is TGTACCAGCAGTTTGGGCGGATCCTACGAGCAGTACTTC. It codes for CTSSLGGSYEQYF.

Worth noting for this clonotype: This may stem from a read error, because a much larger clone lies one nucleotide away. J is TRBJ2-3 and V is TRBV6-6; D call uncertain. The CDR3 contains 14 residues. Germline-derived CDR1 and CDR2 are MNHNY and SVGAGI (reference sequence). The CDR3 DNA is TGTGCCAGCAGCCCCTCCGTAACCACAGATACGCAGTGTTTT. It specifies CASSPSVTTDTQCF.

Ten or more counts support this clonotype. The chain is built from TRBV7-9 and TRBJ2-7; 7 bases are a match to TRBD2. V lost 4 bases to trimming and J lost 0 bases; unmatched junction nucleotides: 15. CDR1 is SEHNR and CDR2 is FQNEAQ in the germline V gene (reference sequence). CDR3 length: 18 residues. The CDR3 sequence: CASSSTWSPRGTSYEQYF. Written as DNA, the CDR3 is TGTGCCAGCAGCTCCACGTGGTCGCCGCGGGGGACCTCCTACGAGCAGTACTTC.

This clonotype was seen at least ten times. This rearrangement joins TRBV6-2 or TRBV6-3 to TRBJ2-7; tentatively, D is TRBD2 (5 bases). The CDR3 sequence is 14 residues long. Per the germline V gene, CDR1 is MNHEY and CDR2 is SVGEGT. Trimming left V 6 bases short and J 4 bases short, with 16 bases between. In nucleotides, the CDR3 is TGTGCCAGCAGCCTGAACGGGAATTCGTACGAGCAGTACTTC. Encoded protein: CASSLNGNSYEQYF.

This clonotype was counted between two and nine times. The V call is TRBV20-1, the J call TRBJ1-2; D unresolved. From germline, CDR1 is DFQATT and CDR2 SNEGSKA (reference sequence). V lost 0 bases to trimming and J lost 2 bases, with 13 bases between them. The CDR3 spans 15 residues. This chain's CDR3 is CSARDPATLNYGYTF. As DNA, the CDR3 is TGCAGTGCTAGAGACCCCGCGACACTGAACTATGGCTACACCTTC.

V is TRBV25-1 and J is TRBJ2-3, with TRBD2 matching over 7 bases. The CDR3 has 13 residues. Germline values: CDR1 MGHDK, CDR2 SYGVNS. The junction had 4 bases not matched to a gene; V was cut back by 7 bases and J by 3 bases. The chain's CDR3 is CASTGGGTDTQYF. The CDR3, as DNA: TGTGCCAGCACGGGGGGAGGTACAGATACGCAGTATTTT.

This clonotype was seen repeatedly, ten times or more. The rearrangement uses TRBV5-6 and TRBJ2-3, with 9 bases aligning to TRBD1. The CDR3 has 16 residues. The germline V gene has CDR1 SGHDT and CDR2 YYEEEE. V shed 3 bases, J shed 0 bases, and the junction held 5 bases outside the gene matches. The CDR3 nucleotides are TGTGCCAGCAGCTGGGCGACAGGGGGAAGCACAGATACGCAGTATTTT. Translation: CASSWATGGSTDTQYF.

This clonotype has a handful of counts. This chain connects TRBV6-2 or TRBV6-3 to TRBJ1-5, with a weak D call TRBD1 (5 bases). The CDR3 is 15 amino acids. CDR1 MNHEY and CDR2 SVGEGT come from the germline V gene. Here the CDR3 reads CATGAGPWGNQPQHF. CDR3 in DNA: TGTGCTACCGGGGCCGGCCCTTGGGGCAATCAGCCCCAGCATTTT.

DNA of the CDR3: TGTGCCAGCAGCTCATTGGGGGACGAGCAGTACTTC. Its protein product is CASSSLGDEQYF. The genes are TRBV7-9 and TRBJ2-7, with D possibly being TRBD1 or TRBD2 (5 bases each). The CDR3 loop spans 12 amino acids. CDR1 is SEHNR and CDR2 is FQNEAQ in the germline V gene (reference sequence). V lost 4 bases and J 5 bases, leaving 9 bases between the germline ends.

This clonotype was seen repeatedly, ten times or more. The chain has TRBV7-6 and TRBJ1-4; D ambiguous. This CDR3 is built from 14 residues. Germline loops: CDR1 SGHVS, CDR2 FNYEAQ. This CDR3 reads CEPSHRRLNEKLFF. The CDR3 DNA follows: TGTGAACCCTCCCACCGCAGACTTAATGAAAAACTGTTTTTT.

The V and J genes are TRBV30 and TRBJ2-5; no clear D gene. The V gene's germline CDR1 is GTSNPN and CDR2 SVGIG (reference sequence). Between the trimmed V and J ends, which lost 2 bases and 5 bases, there was a span of 3 bases. This CDR3 comprises 10 residues. Here the CDR3 DNA reads TGTGCCTGGAGTTCGGAGACCCAGTACTTC. Translating gives CAWSSETQYF.

The chain couples TRBV7-2 to TRBJ2-1; possibly TRBD1 or TRBD2 for D (5 bases each). V was shortened by 6 bases and J by 5 bases, with 20 bases between the two germline ends. The germline V gene has CDR1 SGHTA and CDR2 FQGNSA. CDR3 length: 16 amino acids. CDR3 amino acids: CASSSWGIKVDNEQFF. For the CDR3, the DNA is TGTGCCAGCAGTTCCTGGGGGATCAAAGTAGACAATGAGCAGTTCTTC.